A single sample gave rise to the 14 T cell receptor beta chains below, sequenced in a study of technical replicates of blood from a handful of donors. Here immunoSEQ multiplex PCR was the method, and the copy in TCRdb shows in-frame clones only, minus some. The sample gives approximately 81,000 clones, approximately 94% of which show up once; 0.3% to 0.4% is in the top ten. Material: T cells isolated from PBMCs. Every receptor here comes from a human donor in good health.

CDR3 nucleotide sequence: TGTGCCAGCAGAAGCGCATGGACTGAAGCTTTCTTT. This codes for CASRSAWTEAFF. The chain is built from TRBV28 and TRBJ1-1; D ambiguous. Trimming left V 6 bases short and J 5 bases short, with 10 bases between. The CDR3 sequence is 12 residues long. Germline CDR1 reads MDHEN; CDR2 reads SYDVKM.

The CDR3 spells CASSLDGTGAYNEQFF. DNA for the CDR3: TGTGCCAGCAGCTTGGATGGGACAGGGGCCTACAATGAGCAGTTCTTC. The rearrangement joins TRBV5-6 to TRBJ2-1; 10 bases line up with TRBD1. Germline V gene data show CDR1 as SGHDT and CDR2 as YYEEEE. The V and J ends lost 0 bases and 2 bases, in that order; junction bases with no gene match: 2. The CDR3 runs 16 residues.

This rearrangement joins TRBV5-8 to TRBJ2-5; D is perhaps TRBD2 (5 bases). The V end lost 1 base, the J end lost 7 bases, and 14 bases lay between the germline ends. This CDR3 contains 14 residues. Germline assignment: CDR1 SGHTS and CDR2 YDEGEE. CDR3 sequence (DNA): TGTGCCAGCAGCTTGAGCGGACCCCCGGGGACCCAGTACTTC. Translating it yields CASSLSGPPGTQYF.

The gene calls are TRBV9 and TRBJ1-5, with D possibly being TRBD1 (5 bases). The CDR3 contains 16 residues. Germline V CDR1 and CDR2: SGDLS, YYNGEE. Trimming took 2 bases from V and 7 from J, leaving 19 bases between them. CDR3 DNA sequence: TGTGCCAGCAGCGTCAGTCCGAACAGGATCAGCCAGCCCCAGCATTTT. Residues: CASSVSPNRISQPQHF. The full variable domain, with the rest looked up from reference TRBV9 and TRBJ1-5, is DSGVTQTPKHLITATGQRVTLRCSPRSGDLSVYWYQQSLDQGLQFLIQYYNGEERAKGNILERFSAQQFPDLHSELNLSSLELGDSALYFCASSVSPNRISQPQHFGDGTRLSIL.

This sequence joins TRBV9 and TRBJ2-7; tentatively, D is TRBD2 (7 bases). The CDR3 spans 15 residues. Germline CDR1 reads SGDLS; CDR2 reads YYNGEE. V gave up 0 bases and J gave up 3 bases, with 13 bases separating them. CDR3 sequence: CASSVAGGGSYEQYF. The DNA of the CDR3 is TGTGCCAGCAGCGTAGCTGGCGGGGGCAGCTACGAGCAGTACTTC.

This chain connects TRBV7-2 to TRBJ2-5; D not resolved. The V gene lost 1 base and the J gene lost 2 bases, with 14 bases spanning the gap. This CDR3 is 16 amino acids long. The germline gives CDR1 SGHTA, CDR2 FQGNSA. CDR3 DNA sequence: TGTGCCAGCAGCTTAGTGGCAGGATTACTGCAAGAGACCCAGTACTTC. It translates to CASSLVAGLLQETQYF. The variable domain in full, completed from reference TRBV7-2 and TRBJ2-5, reads GAGVSQSPSNKVTEKGKDVELRCDPISGHTALYWYRQSLGQGLEFLIYFQGNSAPDKSGLPSDRFSAERTGGSVSTLTIQRTQQEDSAVYLCASSLVAGLLQETQYFGPGTRLLVL.

The V gene is TRBV9, the J gene TRBJ2-7; 8 positions match TRBD2. This CDR3 spans 16 amino acids. The V gene's germline CDR1 is SGDLS and CDR2 YYNGEE. J gave up 4 bases and V 0 bases, and 9 bases lay outside the gene matches. As DNA, the CDR3 is TGTGCCAGCAGCGTAGACCCGGGGGGGAGCGGGTACGAGCAGTACTTC. It specifies CASSVDPGGSGYEQYF.

V gene TRBV27 combines with J gene TRBJ2-1; 8 bases line up with TRBD1. This CDR3 has 14 residues. CDR1 and CDR2 from the germline V gene are MNHEY and SMNVEV (reference sequence). V was pared by 5 bases and J by 4 bases, with 4 bases of the junction left unmatched. CDR3 coding DNA: TGTGCCAGCAGTCAAGGGACAGGTTACAATGAGCAGTTCTTC. It encodes CASSQGTGYNEQFF.

This chain joins TRBV12-1 and TRBJ2-7; the tabulated D call, TRBD1, remains unverified against the DNA. TRBV12-1 is recorded as a pseudogene. The CDR3 totals 17 residues. The chain's CDR3 is CASSFLVTTSKPYEQYF. The CDR3 coding sequence is TGTGCCAGCAGCTTTTTAGTCACGACATCCAAGCCCTACGAGCAGTACTTC.

CDR3 sequence (DNA): TGTGCCAGCAGGGACAGGGCGGGAAGGGACACTGAAGCTTTCTTT. The encoded protein is CASRDRAGRDTEAFF. The chain couples TRBV6-5 to TRBJ1-1; 8 bases fit TRBD1. The CDR3 spans 15 residues. Losses at the gene ends were 6 bases for V and 3 bases for J; bases not matched to a gene: 9. Per the germline V gene, CDR1 is MNHEY and CDR2 is SVGAGI.

V and J are TRBV4-3 and TRBJ2-2, with D unresolved. Trimming pared 4 bases from V and 4 bases from J, leaving 16 bases between. CDR1 is LGHNA and CDR2 is YSLEER in the germline V gene. The CDR3 length is 16 residues. This chain's CDR3 is CASSPQSGSGTGELFF. In nucleotides, the CDR3 is TGCGCCAGCAGCCCCCAGTCGGGTTCCGGCACCGGGGAGCTGTTTTTT.

As DNA, the CDR3 is TGTGCCAGCAGTTACGATTCAGGGCGTACCTACGAGCAGTACTTC. It translates to CASSYDSGRTYEQYF. V is TRBV6-5 and J is TRBJ2-7, with a weak D call TRBD1 (5 bases). The V gene lost 2 bases and the J gene lost 2 bases, with 13 bases spanning the gap. CDR1 is MNHEY and CDR2 is SVGAGI in the germline V gene. The CDR3 is 15 amino acids.

V is TRBV5-8 and J is TRBJ2-1; TRBD2 agrees at 11 bases. V gave up 2 bases and J gave up 10 bases; unmatched junction bases: 2. CDR1 is SGHTS and CDR2 is YDEGEE in the germline V gene. The CDR3 spans 13 residues. The CDR3 bases are TGTGCCAGCAGCTTACTAGCGGGAGAAGAGCAGTTCTTC. Translation: CASSLLAGEEQFF.

The rearrangement links TRBV7-2 to TRBJ1-4; maybe TRBD1 (6 bases). The V end lost 5 bases, the J end lost 8 bases, and 24 bases lay between the germline ends. This CDR3 spans 17 amino acids. CDR1 and CDR2 (germline): SGHTA, FQGNSA. The CDR3 DNA reads as TGTGCCAGCAGCACGCTAGGGTGGGGGACAATCGGAGAAAAACTGTTTTTT. Protein sequence: CASSTLGWGTIGEKLFF.